This TCR beta chain is drawn from a study of T cells in tumors after PD-1 blockade. Using immunoSEQ multiplex PCR, the repertoire was profiled, and TCRdb retains in-frame clones only, with some absent. The sample holds 45,000 to 60,000 clones, just under 80% seen once. This CDR3 contains 15 residues. V was pared by 5 bases and J by 0 bases, with 11 bases between. CDR1 and CDR2 (germline): SGHVS, FNYEAQ. The TCR sequence derives from a human donor with basal cell carcinoma. The sample was PBMCs, taken before anti-PD-1 treatment. The chain joins TRBV7-6 to TRBJ2-4, with TRBD2 as a possible D gene (6 bases). The DNA of the CDR3 is TGTGCCAGCAGCGCTGGGACTGCAGCCAAAAACATTCAGTACTTC. The encoded protein is CASSAGTAAKNIQYF.